This passage covers 14 T cell receptor beta chains from one sample sequenced in a study of T cell responses to AZD1222 COVID-19 vaccine. Assay used: immunoSEQ multiplex PCR; TCRdb lists only in-frame clones, some missing. The sample includes about 140,000 clones, about 90% of them seen just once. The material was peripheral blood, obtained on day 0 of AZD1222 vaccination. All receptors come from an adult in good health.

This clone has just one count. The V call is TRBV30, the J call TRBJ2-7; D gene unclear. There are 12 residues in the CDR3. Trimming left V 2 bases short and J 5 bases short, with 10 bases between. Germline assignment: CDR1 GTSNPN and CDR2 SVGIG (reference sequence). The CDR3 DNA sequence: TGTGCCTGGAGTATCGTCTTCCACGAGCAGTACTTC. Its protein is CAWSIVFHEQYF.

The chain joins TRBV6-6 to TRBJ2-5; 7 nucleotides match TRBD1. This CDR3 spans 16 amino acids. V gave up 0 bases and J gave up 5 bases; unmatched junction bases: 9. The V gene's germline CDR1 is MNHNY and CDR2 SVGAGI (reference sequence). CDR3 loop: CASSYSPGQPGETQYF. The CDR3 region has the DNA TGTGCCAGCAGTTACTCCCCGGGACAGCCCGGCGAGACCCAGTACTTC.

The gene calls are TRBV10-3 and TRBJ1-1, with 9 positions matching TRBD1. The V and J ends lost 9 bases and 2 bases, in that order; junction bases with no gene match: 4. The CDR3 covers 13 residues. CDR1 is ENHRY, CDR2 SYGVKD, per germline. CDR3 amino acids: CAIRDRVNTEAFF. The CDR3 DNA reads TGTGCCATAAGGGACAGGGTTAACACTGAAGCTTTCTTT.

The rearrangement links TRBV27 to TRBJ1-6; 7 bases line up with TRBD1. Looked up from germline, CDR1 is MNHEY and CDR2 is SMNVEV (reference sequence). This CDR3 spans 14 amino acids. Unmatched junction bases numbered 7, after V lost 6 bases and J lost 8 bases. CDR3 loop: CASSQTGSHSPLHF. For the CDR3, the DNA is TGTGCCAGCAGCCAGACAGGGTCTCATTCACCCCTCCACTTT.

V usage is TRBV5-1 and J usage is TRBJ2-7, with D unclear. Trimming removed 0 bases at V and 0 bases at J, with 7 bases between. The V gene's germline CDR1 is SGHRS and CDR2 YFSETQ. The CDR3 consists of 14 residues. In DNA, the CDR3 is TGCGCCAGCAGCTTGGGTCCGGGCTCCTACGAGCAGTACTTC. This codes for CASSLGPGSYEQYF.

The chain has TRBV15 and TRBJ1-3; no firm D call. Per germline, CDR1 LNHNV and CDR2 YYDKDF (reference sequence). Trimming removed 0 bases at V and 0 bases at J, with 6 bases between. CDR3 length equals 15 residues. In nucleotides, the CDR3 is TGTGCCACCAGCAGAGAAAGGAGCTCTGGAAACACCATATATTTT. Translation gives CATSRERSSGNTIYF.

In this sample, this clone turned up a few times. V and J are TRBV10-3 and TRBJ1-1, with D perhaps matching TRBD1 (5 bases). Trimming stripped 6 bases from V and 9 bases from J, with 11 bases between. CDR3 size: 11 residues. Germline V CDR1 and CDR2: ENHRY, SYGVKD. CDR3 amino acids: CAIRAGDQAFF. CDR3 DNA sequence: TGTGCCATCAGGGCCGGGGACCAAGCTTTCTTT.

This clone is a singleton in its sample. This chain connects TRBV10-3 to TRBJ1-2; D unclear. The CDR3 covers 13 residues. Per the germline V gene, CDR1 is ENHRY and CDR2 is SYGVKD. Trimming stripped 8 bases from V and 4 bases from J, with 14 bases between. This CDR3 is CAIHGGRSYGYTF. CDR3 DNA sequence: TGTGCCATCCATGGAGGCCGGAGCTATGGCTACACCTTC.

The chain recombines TRBV10-3 with TRBJ2-5; TRBD2 matches 9 bases. Germline V CDR1 and CDR2: ENHRY, SYGVKD. V shed 0 bases and J 0 bases; nucleotides not matched to a gene: 5. The CDR3 covers 17 residues. The CDR3 nucleotides are TGTGCCATCAGTGAGTCGCGTGCTAGCGGGGACCAAGAGACCCAGTACTTC. Encoded protein: CAISESRASGDQETQYF.

This chain joins TRBV29-1 and TRBJ2-7, with D possibly being TRBD1 or TRBD2 (5 bases each). This CDR3 is 11 amino acids long. Germline V lookup: CDR1 SQVTM, CDR2 ANQGSEA. V dropped 7 bases and J dropped 5 bases, with 12 bases sitting between them. CDR3 in DNA: TGCAGCGCCTCAGGGACCCACGAGCAGTACTTC. This codes for CSASGTHEQYF.

This rearrangement joins TRBV6-5 to TRBJ2-2; 7 nucleotides align to TRBD2. This CDR3 contains 14 residues. Per the germline V gene, CDR1 is MNHEY and CDR2 is SVGAGI. V lost 5 bases, J lost 6 bases, and 6 bases stayed unmatched. The CDR3 DNA sequence: TGTGCCAGCAGTCGGACACGGGGGGCCGGGGAGCTGTTTTTT. Encoded protein: CASSRTRGAGELFF.

The chain has TRBV7-2 and TRBJ1-4; TRBD1 might be the D (6 bases). The CDR3 is made up of 15 amino acids. V was pared by 1 base and J by 5 bases, with 11 bases between. Germline V gives CDR1 SGHTA, CDR2 FQGNSA. CDR3 nucleotide sequence: TGTGCCAGCAGCTTAGATGGGAGGGGGAATGAAAAACTGTTTTTT. Protein product: CASSLDGRGNEKLFF. Together with reference TRBV7-2 and TRBJ1-4, the CDR3 gives the full variable domain: GAGVSQSPSNKVTEKGKDVELRCDPISGHTALYWYRQSLGQGLEFLIYFQGNSAPDKSGLPSDRFSAERTGGSVSTLTIQRTQQEDSAVYLCASSLDGRGNEKLFFGSGTQLSVL.

This clone occurred a few times. The V gene is TRBV6-1, the J gene TRBJ1-6; TRBD1 agrees at 7 bases. Per germline, CDR1 MNHNS and CDR2 SASEGT. The CDR3 extends over 15 amino acids. V shed 0 bases and J 7 bases; nucleotides not matched to a gene: 3. The chain's CDR3 is CASSEASGGNSPLHF. As DNA, the CDR3 is TGTGCCAGCAGTGAAGCATCAGGGGGAAATTCACCCCTCCACTTT.

The rearrangement uses TRBV9 and TRBJ2-5; D is perhaps TRBD2 (6 bases). Trimming pared 0 bases from V and 5 bases from J, leaving 11 bases between. This CDR3 spans 14 amino acids. Germline CDR1 reads SGDLS; CDR2 reads YYNGEE. In DNA, the CDR3 is TGTGCCAGCAGCGTAGCCGGGAGTGTGGAGACCCAGTACTTC. Translated: CASSVAGSVETQYF.